The 16 T cell receptor beta chains presented below share a single source sample, sequenced in a study of cytomegalovirus exposure and HLA in healthy donors. With 60 Vbeta and 13 Jbeta primers, the PCR was carried out. Method: immunoSEQ multiplex PCR; TCRdb's copy keeps in-frame clones and lacks some. The sample shows about 140,000 clones, more than 60% of them seen only once. The sample was PBMCs. Receptor source: a female donor in good health and CMV-seronegative.

This clone was seen just once. The CDR3 sequence is CASSFGQVETQYF. The DNA of the CDR3 is TGTGCCAGCAGCTTTGGACAGGTAGAGACCCAGTACTTC. The chain has TRBV7-9 and TRBJ2-5, with 7 bases identical to TRBD1. With V trimmed by 3 bases and J by 4 bases, 2 bases remained unmatched. The germline V gene encodes CDR1 SEHNR and CDR2 FQNEAQ (reference sequence). The CDR3 covers 13 residues.

The CDR3 region has the DNA TGTGCCAGCAGTTCTCACCGGACAGGCACGTTCCTCGAAGCTTTCTTT. This codes for CASSSHRTGTFLEAFF. V gene TRBV28 combines with J gene TRBJ1-1; 7 nucleotides align to TRBD1. The germline V gene has CDR1 MDHEN and CDR2 SYDVKM. Trimming cost V 4 bases and J 8 bases; bases outside gene matches: 16. CDR3 length equals 16 residues. Looking up the rest from reference TRBV28 and TRBJ1-1 gives the full variable domain: DVKVTQSSRYLVKRTGEKVFLECVQDMDHENMFWYRQDPGLGLRLIYFSYDVKMKEKGDIPEGYSVSREKKERFSLILESASTNQTSMYLCASSSHRTGTFLEAFFGQGTRLTVV.

The rearrangement links TRBV19 to TRBJ1-4; TRBD1 aligns across 10 bases. Germline loops: CDR1 LNHDA, CDR2 SQIVND (reference sequence). The length of the CDR3 is 14 residues. Germline trimming cut 5 bases from V and 7 bases from J; bases unmatched to any gene: 4. In DNA form, the CDR3 reads TGTGCCAGTAGTCCGGGACAGGGGATTGAAAAACTGTTTTTT. Its protein product is CASSPGQGIEKLFF. Full variable domain (rest looked up from reference TRBV19 and TRBJ1-4): DGGITQSPKYLFRKEGQNVTLSCEQNLNHDAMYWYRQDPGQGLRLIYYSQIVNDFQKGDIAEGYSVSREKKESFPLTVTSAQKNPTAFYLCASSPGQGIEKLFFGSGTQLSVL.

This clone was picked up one time. The V call is TRBV6-5, the J call TRBJ1-1, with 8 nucleotides matching TRBD1. V trimming: 2 bases; J trimming: 7 bases; junction bases outside the gene matches: 3. Germline V lookup: CDR1 MNHEY, CDR2 SVGAGI. This CDR3 region has 13 residues. The CDR3 bases are TGTGCCAGCAGTTACGCAGGGGGCATTGAAGCTTTCTTT. This encodes CASSYAGGIEAFF.

The V call is TRBV5-1, the J call TRBJ2-1; D is uncertain. The V end lost 0 bases, the J end lost 0 bases, and 10 bases lay between the germline ends. Germline CDR1 reads SGHRS; CDR2 reads YFSETQ. The CDR3 covers 16 residues. The CDR3 DNA sequence: TGCGCCAGCAGCTTGGCCCAGGCTTCCTCCTACAATGAGCAGTTCTTC. Translated, it gives CASSLAQASSYNEQFF.

As regards this clone: At one end, the junction sequence differs from germline, possibly due to a read error. J is TRBJ1-2 and V is TRBV9; perhaps TRBD1 as D (6 bases). The CDR3 consists of 18 residues. Germline CDR1 reads SGDLS; CDR2 reads YYNGEE. The DNA for the CDR3 is TGTGCCAGCAGCGTAGAGCCCGAGAGGGGGATGGCTAACTATGGCTACGCCTTC. Translating it yields CASSVEPERGMANYGYAF.

The chain joins TRBV14 to TRBJ2-1; tentative D call: TRBD1 (6 bases). Trimming cost V 4 bases and J 7 bases, with 17 bases left between them. From germline, CDR1 is SGHDN and CDR2 FVKESK. The CDR3 sequence is 15 residues long. DNA for the CDR3: TGTGCCAGCAGCCCTTCCGCAGGGGCAGGAAATGAGCAGTTCTTC. This encodes CASSPSAGAGNEQFF.

The chain recombines TRBV19 with TRBJ1-6; 9 nucleotides line up with TRBD1. CDR3 length: 13 amino acids. CDR1 and CDR2 from the germline V gene are LNHDA and SQIVND (reference sequence). V gave up 9 bases and J gave up 8 bases; unmatched junction bases: 5. The CDR3, as DNA: TGTGCCAGCGGGGACAGGGTCGATTCACCCCTCCACTTT. It codes for CASGDRVDSPLHF. Drawing the rest from reference TRBV19 and TRBJ1-6, the complete variable domain is DGGITQSPKYLFRKEGQNVTLSCEQNLNHDAMYWYRQDPGQGLRLIYYSQIVNDFQKGDIAEGYSVSREKKESFPLTVTSAQKNPTAFYLCASGDRVDSPLHFGNGTRLTVT.

This clone was seen a few times. DNA of the CDR3: TGTGCCAGCAGCTCCGGGACAGATTACAATCAGCCCCAGCATTTT. It encodes CASSSGTDYNQPQHF. V gene TRBV11-2 combines with J gene TRBJ1-5; 7 bases are shared with TRBD1. The CDR3 has 15 amino acids. CDR1 and CDR2 (germline): SGHAT, FQNNGV. V lost 4 bases, J lost 3 bases, and 6 bases stayed unmatched.

The chain links TRBV18 to TRBJ2-5; D is perhaps TRBD1 (6 bases). CDR3 size: 18 residues. Per the germline V gene, CDR1 is KGHSH and CDR2 is LQKENI. Trimming left V 2 bases short and J 1 base short, with 20 bases between. CDR3: CASSPSSGGTSAQETQYF. CDR3 DNA: TGTGCCAGCTCACCATCCTCGGGTGGGACAAGTGCCCAAGAGACCCAGTACTTC.

This clone came up once. The CDR3 loop is CASSLNSFPYGYTF. The CDR3 nucleotides are TGTGCCAGCAGCTTAAACTCTTTTCCCTATGGCTACACCTTC. V and J are TRBV7-2 and TRBJ1-2; D gene unclear. CDR3 size: 14 residues. Germline V gene sequence: CDR1 SGHTA, CDR2 FQGNSA. The V gene lost 2 bases and the J gene lost 4 bases, with 11 bases spanning the gap.

This rearrangement joins TRBV4-1 to TRBJ2-7; 10 bases line up with TRBD1. CDR3 length: 13 amino acids. The trim removed 6 bases at V and 5 bases at J, leaving 4 bases unmatched. CDR1 is MGHRA, CDR2 YSYEKL, per germline. The CDR3 loop reads CASSETGGDEQYF. The CDR3 DNA reads as TGCGCCAGCAGTGAGACAGGGGGCGACGAGCAGTACTTC.

The chain links TRBV28 to TRBJ1-1; the D is unclear. The CDR3 loop spans 16 amino acids. V was clipped by 2 bases and J by 3 bases, with 16 bases between them. The germline CDR1 and CDR2 sequences are MDHEN and SYDVKM. In DNA, the CDR3 is TGTGCCAGCAGTTTAAGTAAGAGGCGCGCCGACACTGAAGCTTTCTTT. It codes for CASSLSKRRADTEAFF.

This clone was counted only a few times. The chain links TRBV6-6 to TRBJ2-7; unclear D gene. Germline V gene sequence: CDR1 MNHNY, CDR2 SVGAGI (reference sequence). CDR3 size: 11 residues. V lost 5 bases to trimming and J lost 2 bases, with 4 bases between them. This CDR3 is CASSPAYEQYF. The CDR3 DNA follows: TGTGCCAGCAGTCCAGCCTACGAGCAGTACTTC.

The gene calls are TRBV2 and TRBJ2-7; possibly TRBD1 for D (5 bases). Trimming stripped 4 bases from V and 5 bases from J, with 15 bases between. CDR1 is SNHLY and CDR2 is FYNNEI in the germline V gene. The CDR3 runs to 14 residues. CDR3 nucleotides: TGTGCCAGCAGTGTTCAGGGAAGCAGGCACGAGCAGTACTTC. Its translation is CASSVQGSRHEQYF. The full variable domain, its missing parts supplied by reference TRBV2 and TRBJ2-7, is EPEVTQTPSHQVTQMGQEVILRCVPISNHLYFYWYRQILGQKVEFLVSFYNNEISEKSEIFDDQFSVERPDGSNFTLKIRSTKLEDSAMYFCASSVQGSRHEQYFGPGTRLTVT.

V gene TRBV10-1 combines with J gene TRBJ2-7; 9 nucleotides match TRBD1. This CDR3 has 14 amino acids. Per the germline V gene, CDR1 is WNHNN and CDR2 is SYGVQD (reference sequence). V dropped 6 bases and J dropped 2; count of bases not matched to a gene: 5. The CDR3 here is CASSGTGRTYEQYF. The DNA for the CDR3 is TGCGCCAGCAGCGGGACAGGGAGAACCTACGAGCAGTACTTC.